The 21 T cell receptor beta chains listed next were all sequenced from one sample in a study of blood T cell repertoires in COVID-19. Profiling relied on immunoSEQ multiplex PCR, and the TCRdb table lists in-frame clones only, not all of them. The sample lists about 230,000 clones, about nine tenths occurring once. The sequenced material came from peripheral blood. These receptor sequences come from a man in his forties or fifties with COVID-19, enrolled during active disease.

This sequence joins TRBV6-1 and TRBJ1-2; D call uncertain. The CDR3 loop spans 13 amino acids. Trimming cost V 1 base and J 6 bases, with 9 bases left between them. Germline V gene lookup returns CDR1 MNHNS and CDR2 SASEGT. The CDR3 DNA reads as TGTGCCAGCAGTGAAGTATTAGTCGATGGCTACACCTTC. Translation: CASSEVLVDGYTF.

The genes are TRBV30 and TRBJ2-1, with 10 bases matching TRBD2. Trimming at V came to 1 base and at J to 5 bases, leaving 8 bases not matched to a gene. CDR3 length: 16 amino acids. Germline V lookup: CDR1 GTSNPN, CDR2 SVGIG (reference sequence). This CDR3 is CAWSGLAGAMDNEQFF. CDR3 bases: TGTGCCTGGAGTGGTCTAGCGGGAGCTATGGACAATGAGCAGTTCTTC.

This clone was picked up a small number of times. The chain links TRBV19 to TRBJ1-3, with 7 bases aligning to TRBD1. The CDR3 has 15 amino acids. J lost 0 bases, V lost 4 bases, and 3 bases had no gene match. In germline, CDR1 is LNHDA, CDR2 SQIVND (reference sequence). CDR3 DNA: TGTGCCAGTAGTACGACAGGGAGCTCTGGAAACACCATATATTTT. Amino acids: CASSTTGSSGNTIYF.

The count of this clone is one. This chain joins TRBV30 and TRBJ1-2; a weak D match, TRBD1 (5 bases). Trimming removed 8 bases from V and 8 bases from J, with 27 bases in between. The V gene's germline CDR1 is GTSNPN and CDR2 SVGIG (reference sequence). This CDR3 spans 15 amino acids. In nucleotides, the CDR3 is TGTGCCCTCGACCAGGGCCAGAGCCCCGCGGGAGGCTACACCTTC. Its protein is CALDQGQSPAGGYTF. The whole variable domain, filled in from reference TRBV30 and TRBJ1-2, reads SQTIHQWPATLVQPVGSPLSLECTVEGTSNPNLYWYRQAAGRGLQLLFYSVGIGQISSEVPQNLSASRPQDRQFILSSKKLLLSDSGFYLCALDQGQSPAGGYTFGSGTRLTVV.

The V and J genes are TRBV30 and TRBJ1-6; D is possibly TRBD1 (5 bases). V was pared by 1 base and J by 0 bases, with 7 bases between. CDR3 length: 15 amino acids. Germline-derived CDR1 and CDR2 are GTSNPN and SVGIG (reference sequence). The CDR3 DNA reads as TGTGCCTGGAGTGGACAGAGCTCCTATAATTCACCCCTCCACTTT. Its translation: CAWSGQSSYNSPLHF.

This chain connects TRBV15 to TRBJ2-5; 7 bases are a match to TRBD2. V lost 0 bases and J lost 4; bases outside the gene matches: 5. CDR3 length: 15 amino acids. Per germline, CDR1 LNHNV and CDR2 YYDKDF (reference sequence). CDR3 residues: CATSRDGGVGETQYF. CDR3 nucleotides: TGTGCCACCAGCAGAGATGGGGGGGTTGGAGAGACCCAGTACTTC.

The gene calls are TRBV7-3 and TRBJ2-3; TRBD2 matches 9 bases. V gave up 2 bases and J gave up 4 bases; unmatched junction bases: 10. The germline CDR1 and CDR2 sequences are SGHTA and FQGTGA. The CDR3 has 17 amino acids. The CDR3 bases are TGTGCCAGCAGCTTAGGATTTGGCGGGGGGGCCCCAGATACGCAGTATTTT. This codes for CASSLGFGGGAPDTQYF.

This clone was observed a handful of times. The rearrangement joins TRBV5-8 to TRBJ1-5; a possible D gene is TRBD1 (5 bases). V shed 4 bases and J shed 3 bases, with 17 bases lying between them. The CDR3 loop spans 16 amino acids. In germline, CDR1 is SGHTS, CDR2 YDEGEE. CDR3 nucleotide sequence: TGTGCCAGCAGCCGGGGGAAAACTGGAGTCAATCAGCCCCAGCATTTT. The encoded protein is CASSRGKTGVNQPQHF.

The rearrangement links TRBV5-4 to TRBJ1-2; D not resolved. There are 12 residues in the CDR3. Looked up from germline, CDR1 is SGHNT and CDR2 is YYREEE (reference sequence). Trimming took 6 bases from V and 5 from J, leaving 11 bases between them. The CDR3 sequence: CASISEQYGYTF. CDR3 nucleotide sequence: TGTGCCAGCATTTCAGAACAGTATGGCTACACCTTC.

V and J are TRBV19 and TRBJ1-5, with 9 positions matching TRBD1. After removal of 6 bases from V and 2 bases from J, the junction contained 5 bases not matched to a gene. This CDR3 is 15 amino acids long. The germline CDR1 and CDR2 sequences are LNHDA and SQIVND (reference sequence). The CDR3 region has the DNA TGTGCCAGTAGGGTACAGGGGGCCGGCAATCAGCCCCAGCATTTT. Translation gives CASRVQGAGNQPQHF.

The chain uses TRBV9 and TRBJ1-2; TRBD1 might be the D (6 bases). The germline CDR1 and CDR2 sequences are SGDLS and YYNGEE. V lost 3 bases and J 7 bases, leaving 16 bases between the germline ends. There are 14 residues in the CDR3. DNA for the CDR3: TGTGCCAGCAGCGCCCTCCTGCAGGGGCCTGGCTACACCTTC. It translates to CASSALLQGPGYTF.

The genes are TRBV11-1 and TRBJ1-2, with 10 bases identical to TRBD1. The CDR3 sequence is 15 residues long. Per the germline V gene, CDR1 is SGHAT and CDR2 is FQDESV (reference sequence). V dropped 1 base and J dropped 2; count of bases not matched to a gene: 1. The CDR3 spells CASSLEGQGNYGYTF. DNA for the CDR3: TGTGCCAGCAGCTTAGAGGGACAGGGGAACTATGGCTACACCTTC. The full variable domain, with the rest looked up from reference TRBV11-1 and TRBJ1-2, is EAEVAQSPRYKITEKSQAVAFWCDPISGHATLYWYRQILGQGPELLVQFQDESVVDDSQLPKDRFSAERLKGVDSTLKIQPAELGDSAMYLCASSLEGQGNYGYTFGSGTRLTVV.

Only one count was recorded for this clone. The chain couples TRBV7-8 to TRBJ1-6; a possible D gene is TRBD1 (6 bases). V was pared by 6 bases and J by 11 bases, with 20 bases between. The CDR3 contains 15 residues. Germline-derived CDR1 and CDR2 are SGHVS and FQNEAQ. The CDR3 DNA reads TGTGCCAGCAGTCATCGCGACAGGTCGGGGACACCCCTCCACTTT. Protein: CASSHRDRSGTPLHF.

This chain links TRBV24-1 with TRBJ1-3; TRBD1 aligns across 9 bases. Germline V CDR1 and CDR2: KGHDR, SFDVKD. Trimming removed 1 base from V and 4 bases from J; junction bases left unmatched: 7. There are 17 residues in the CDR3. The CDR3 here is CATSDLWGQGLGNTIYF. Written as DNA, the CDR3 is TGTGCCACCAGTGATTTATGGGGACAGGGTCTGGGAAACACCATATATTTT.

This sequence joins TRBV2 and TRBJ2-7; 9 bases are shared with TRBD1. The CDR3 length is 13 residues. CDR1 and CDR2 from the germline V gene are SNHLY and FYNNEI. The V segment lost 6 bases and the J segment 2 bases; nucleotides outside the gene matches: 2. CDR3 sequence reads: CASSGTGTYEQYF. The DNA for the CDR3 is TGTGCCAGCAGCGGGACAGGGACCTACGAGCAGTACTTC.

The table lists this clone with a few counts. The chain couples TRBV7-2 to TRBJ1-3; no clear D. V was clipped by 1 base and J by 3 bases, with 7 bases between them. This CDR3 contains 14 residues. The germline V gene has CDR1 SGHTA and CDR2 FQGNSA. CDR3 protein: CASSLVVDGNTIYF. The CDR3 DNA reads as TGTGCCAGCAGCTTAGTGGTAGATGGAAACACCATATATTTT.

The chain's CDR3 is CASSSGQGAIEQYF. For the CDR3, the DNA is TGTGCCAGCAGCTCGGGACAGGGGGCAATCGAGCAGTACTTC. The rearrangement links TRBV11-2 to TRBJ2-7; 12 bases align to TRBD1. This CDR3 is 14 amino acids long. V was pared by 4 bases and J by 6 bases, with 4 bases of the junction left unmatched. Germline values: CDR1 SGHAT, CDR2 FQNNGV.

The rearrangement links TRBV9 to TRBJ1-2; 10 nucleotides match TRBD1. CDR1 SGDLS and CDR2 YYNGEE come from the germline V gene. This CDR3 spans 15 amino acids. V dropped 2 bases and J dropped 6; count of bases not matched to a gene: 7. CDR3 DNA sequence: TGTGCCAGCAGCGTGACCGGGACAGGGGTGAATGGCTACACCTTC. The encoded protein is CASSVTGTGVNGYTF.

This sequence joins TRBV6-4 and TRBJ1-1; D unclear. With 2 bases removed from V and 4 bases from J, the gap between germline ends came to 8 bases. The CDR3 consists of 13 residues. Germline assignment: CDR1 MRHNA and CDR2 SNTAGT. The CDR3 DNA reads as TGTGCCAGCAGTGACAATACGGGCACTGAAGCTTTCTTT. Amino acids: CASSDNTGTEAFF.

The chain carries TRBV9 and TRBJ1-2; D is perhaps TRBD1 (6 bases). In germline, CDR1 is SGDLS, CDR2 YYNGEE. This CDR3 spans 15 amino acids. V was pared by 3 bases and J by 3 bases, with 15 bases between. The CDR3 loop is CASSATRGGHYGYTF. DNA for the CDR3: TGTGCCAGCAGCGCGACTAGGGGGGGCCACTATGGCTACACCTTC.

The J gene is TRBJ2-4, the V gene TRBV18; 9 nucleotides agree with TRBD2. The CDR3 contains 18 residues. V shed 2 bases, J shed 4 bases, and the junction held 12 bases outside the gene matches. The germline CDR1 and CDR2 sequences are KGHSH and LQKENI. The CDR3 here is CASSPGTSSASSKNIQYF. In DNA, the CDR3 is TGTGCCAGCTCACCAGGGACTAGCTCGGCGAGTTCTAAAAACATTCAGTACTTC. The variable domain in full, with the rest retrieved from reference TRBV18 and TRBJ2-4, is NAGVMQNPRHLVRRRGQEARLRCSPMKGHSHVYWYRQLPEEGLKFMVYLQKENIIDESGMPKERFSAEFPKEGPSILRIQQVVRGDSAAYFCASSPGTSSASSKNIQYFGAGTRLSVL.